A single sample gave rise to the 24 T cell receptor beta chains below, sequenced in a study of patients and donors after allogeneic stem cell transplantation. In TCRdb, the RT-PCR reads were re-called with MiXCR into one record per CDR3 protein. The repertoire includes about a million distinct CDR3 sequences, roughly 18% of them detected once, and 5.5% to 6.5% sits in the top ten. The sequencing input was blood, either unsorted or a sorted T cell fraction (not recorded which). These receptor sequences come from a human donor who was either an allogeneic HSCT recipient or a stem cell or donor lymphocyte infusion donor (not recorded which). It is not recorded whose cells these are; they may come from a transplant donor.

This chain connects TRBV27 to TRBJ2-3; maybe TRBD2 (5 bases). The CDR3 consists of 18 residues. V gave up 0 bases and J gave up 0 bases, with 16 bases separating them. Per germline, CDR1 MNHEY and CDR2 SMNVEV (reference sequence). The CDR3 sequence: CASSLSPLWEYSTDTQYF. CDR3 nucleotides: TGTGCCAGCAGTTTATCGCCCCTATGGGAGTATAGCACAGATACGCAGTATTTT.

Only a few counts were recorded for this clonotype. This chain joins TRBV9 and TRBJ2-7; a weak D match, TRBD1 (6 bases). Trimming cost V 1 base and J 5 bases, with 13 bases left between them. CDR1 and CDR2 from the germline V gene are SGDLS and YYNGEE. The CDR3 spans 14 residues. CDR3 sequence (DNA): TGTGCCAGCAGCGTATGGCTGGGGGCGGACGAGCAGTACTTC. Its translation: CASSVWLGADEQYF.

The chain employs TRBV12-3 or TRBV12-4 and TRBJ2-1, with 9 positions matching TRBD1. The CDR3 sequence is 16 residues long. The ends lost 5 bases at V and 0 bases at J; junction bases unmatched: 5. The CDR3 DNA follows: TGTGCCAGCAGTCAGACGACAGGGGGCTCCTACAATGAGCAGTTCTTC. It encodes CASSQTTGGSYNEQFF.

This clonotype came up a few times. The CDR3 region is CASRGGGEKLFF. The CDR3 DNA reads as TGTGCCAGTCGGGGGGGAGGTGAAAAACTGTTTTTT. The gene calls are TRBV12-3 or TRBV12-4 and TRBJ1-4, with a tentative D call TRBD1 (5 bases). Trimming pared 9 bases from V and 7 bases from J, leaving 12 bases between. This CDR3 is built from 12 residues.

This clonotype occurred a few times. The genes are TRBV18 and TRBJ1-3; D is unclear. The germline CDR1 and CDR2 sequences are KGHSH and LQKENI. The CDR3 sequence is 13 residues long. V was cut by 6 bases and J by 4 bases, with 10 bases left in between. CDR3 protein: CASSNKGGNTIYF. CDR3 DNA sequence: TGTGCCAGCTCCAATAAAGGAGGAAACACCATATATTTT. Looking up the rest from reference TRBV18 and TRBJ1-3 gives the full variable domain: NAGVMQNPRHLVRRRGQEARLRCSPMKGHSHVYWYRQLPEEGLKFMVYLQKENIIDESGMPKERFSAEFPKEGPSILRIQQVVRGDSAAYFCASSNKGGNTIYFGEGSWLTVV.

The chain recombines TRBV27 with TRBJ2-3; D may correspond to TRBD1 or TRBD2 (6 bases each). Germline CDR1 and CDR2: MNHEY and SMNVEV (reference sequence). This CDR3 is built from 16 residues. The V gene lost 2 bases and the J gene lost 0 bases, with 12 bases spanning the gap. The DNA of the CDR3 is TGTGCCAGCAGTTTACGGGGGCCAAAAAGCACAGATACGCAGTATTTT. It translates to CASSLRGPKSTDTQYF.

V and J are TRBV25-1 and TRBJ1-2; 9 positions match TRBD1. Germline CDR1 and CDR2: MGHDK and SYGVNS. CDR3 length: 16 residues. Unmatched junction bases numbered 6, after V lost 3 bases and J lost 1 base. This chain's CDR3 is CASSEVRQGGNYGYTF. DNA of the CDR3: TGTGCCAGCAGTGAGGTCCGACAGGGGGGTAACTATGGCTACACCTTC.

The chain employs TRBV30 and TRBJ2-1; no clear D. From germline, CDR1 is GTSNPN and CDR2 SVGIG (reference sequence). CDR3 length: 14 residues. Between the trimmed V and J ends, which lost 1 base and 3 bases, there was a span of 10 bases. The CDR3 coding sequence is TGTGCCTGGAGTGAAGGCAGATTCTACAATGAGCAGTTCTTC. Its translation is CAWSEGRFYNEQFF.

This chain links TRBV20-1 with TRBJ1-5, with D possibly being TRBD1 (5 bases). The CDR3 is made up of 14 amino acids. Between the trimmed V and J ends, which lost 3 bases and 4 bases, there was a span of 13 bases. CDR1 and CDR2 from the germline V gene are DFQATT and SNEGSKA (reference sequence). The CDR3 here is CSASDPGQNQPQHF. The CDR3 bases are TGCAGTGCTAGCGACCCAGGGCAAAATCAGCCCCAGCATTTT.

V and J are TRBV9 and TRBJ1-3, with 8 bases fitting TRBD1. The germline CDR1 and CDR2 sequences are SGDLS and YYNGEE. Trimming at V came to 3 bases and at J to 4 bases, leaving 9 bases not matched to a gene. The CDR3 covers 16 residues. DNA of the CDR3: TGTGCCAGCAGCGCTACGGCAGGGGGCATGGGAAACACCATATATTTT. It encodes CASSATAGGMGNTIYF.

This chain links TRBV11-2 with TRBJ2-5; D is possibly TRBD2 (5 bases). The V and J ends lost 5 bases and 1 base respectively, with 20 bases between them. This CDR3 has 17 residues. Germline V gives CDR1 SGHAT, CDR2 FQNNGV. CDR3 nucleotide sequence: TGTGCCAGCAGCAAATCTAGCAGAGGAAGCCCCCAAGAGACCCAGTACTTC. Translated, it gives CASSKSSRGSPQETQYF.

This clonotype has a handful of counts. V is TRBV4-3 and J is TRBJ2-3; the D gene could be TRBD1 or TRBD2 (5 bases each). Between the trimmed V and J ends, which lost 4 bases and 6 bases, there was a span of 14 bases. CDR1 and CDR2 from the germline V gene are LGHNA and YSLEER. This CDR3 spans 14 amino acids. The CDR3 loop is CASSLGRRGDTQYF. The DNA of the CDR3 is TGCGCCAGCAGCCTAGGCCGCCGGGGCGATACGCAGTATTTT.

The CDR3 sequence is CATSRGPLNTGELFF. DNA of the CDR3: TGTGCCACCAGCAGAGGTCCCCTTAACACCGGGGAGCTGTTTTTT. The chain combines TRBV15 with TRBJ2-2; no firm D call. V gave up 1 base and J gave up 2 bases, with 8 bases separating them. CDR1 LNHNV and CDR2 YYDKDF come from the germline V gene (reference sequence). There are 15 residues in the CDR3.

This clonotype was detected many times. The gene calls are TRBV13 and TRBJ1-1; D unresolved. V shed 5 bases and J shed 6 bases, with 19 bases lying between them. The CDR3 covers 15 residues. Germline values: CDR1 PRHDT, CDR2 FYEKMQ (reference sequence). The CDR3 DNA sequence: TGTGCCAGCAGCCCCCGGGCGGTCAGAACCGCTGAAGCTTTCTTT. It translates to CASSPRAVRTAEAFF.

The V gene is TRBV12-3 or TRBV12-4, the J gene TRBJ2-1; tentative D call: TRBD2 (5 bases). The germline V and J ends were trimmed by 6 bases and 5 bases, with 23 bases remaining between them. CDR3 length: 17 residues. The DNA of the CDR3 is TGTGCCAGCAGCCCGATGAGAGGGCCATTTATCGACAATGAGCAGTTCTTC. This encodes CASSPMRGPFIDNEQFF.

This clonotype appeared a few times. The CDR3: CASSQEEARPFYEQYF. The CDR3 coding sequence is TGCGCCAGCAGCCAAGAGGAGGCCAGGCCTTTCTACGAGCAGTACTTC. The rearrangement uses TRBV4-1 and TRBJ2-7, with a possible D match to TRBD2 (5 bases). CDR1 and CDR2 from the germline V gene are MGHRA and YSYEKL. This CDR3 comprises 16 residues. Trimming left V 0 bases short and J 3 bases short, with 15 bases between.

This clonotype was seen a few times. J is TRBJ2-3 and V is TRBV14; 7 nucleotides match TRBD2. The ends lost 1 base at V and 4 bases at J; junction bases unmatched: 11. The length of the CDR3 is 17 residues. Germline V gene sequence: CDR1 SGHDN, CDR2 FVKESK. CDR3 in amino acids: CASSQGFVRGGADTQYF. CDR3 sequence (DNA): TGTGCCAGCAGCCAAGGTTTTGTTCGGGGAGGGGCAGATACGCAGTATTTT.

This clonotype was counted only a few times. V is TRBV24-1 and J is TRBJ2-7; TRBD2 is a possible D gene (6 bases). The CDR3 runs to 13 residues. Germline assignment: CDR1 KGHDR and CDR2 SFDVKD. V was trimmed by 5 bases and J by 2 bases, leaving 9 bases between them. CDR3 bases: TGTGCCACCAGTGTACCGGGGGCCTACGAGCAGTACTTC. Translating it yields CATSVPGAYEQYF.

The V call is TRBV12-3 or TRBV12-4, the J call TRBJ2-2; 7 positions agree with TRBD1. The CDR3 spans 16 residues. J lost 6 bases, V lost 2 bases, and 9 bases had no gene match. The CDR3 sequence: CASSLRQGNGPGELFF. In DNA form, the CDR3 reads TGTGCCAGCAGTTTAAGACAGGGTAACGGTCCCGGGGAGCTGTTTTTT.

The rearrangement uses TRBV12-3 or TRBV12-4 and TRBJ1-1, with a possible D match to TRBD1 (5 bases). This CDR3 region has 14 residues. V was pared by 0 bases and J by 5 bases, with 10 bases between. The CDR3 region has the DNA TGTGCCAGCAGTTTAGCGCAGGGAGCGACTGAAGCTTTCTTT. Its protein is CASSLAQGATEAFF.

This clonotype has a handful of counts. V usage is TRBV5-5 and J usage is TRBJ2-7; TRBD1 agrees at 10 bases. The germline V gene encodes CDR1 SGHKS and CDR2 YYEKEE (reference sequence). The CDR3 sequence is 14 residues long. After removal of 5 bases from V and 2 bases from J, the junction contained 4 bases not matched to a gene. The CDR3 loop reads CASRRTGGPYEQYF. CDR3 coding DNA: TGTGCCAGCAGGCGGACAGGGGGGCCCTACGAGCAGTACTTC.

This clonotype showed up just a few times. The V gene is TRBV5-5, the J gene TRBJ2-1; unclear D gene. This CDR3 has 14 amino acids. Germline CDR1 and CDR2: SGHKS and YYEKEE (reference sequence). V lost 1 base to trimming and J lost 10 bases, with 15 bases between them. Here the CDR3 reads CASSLSTVAKEQFF. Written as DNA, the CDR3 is TGTGCCAGCAGCTTGAGTACAGTCGCTAAAGAGCAGTTCTTC.

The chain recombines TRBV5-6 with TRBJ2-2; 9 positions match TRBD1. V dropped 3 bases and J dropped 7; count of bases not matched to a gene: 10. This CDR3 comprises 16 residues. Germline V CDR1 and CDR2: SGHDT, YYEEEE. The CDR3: CASSWSGTGTIGELFF. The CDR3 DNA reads TGTGCCAGCAGCTGGTCCGGGACAGGGACTATCGGGGAGCTGTTTTTT.

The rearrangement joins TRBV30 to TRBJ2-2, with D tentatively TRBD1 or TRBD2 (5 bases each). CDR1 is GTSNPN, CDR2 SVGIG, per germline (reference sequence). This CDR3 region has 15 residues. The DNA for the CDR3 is TGTGTGAGCGCACCATCCTTTGGGGGCACCGGGGAGCTGTTTTTT. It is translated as CVSAPSFGGTGELFF.